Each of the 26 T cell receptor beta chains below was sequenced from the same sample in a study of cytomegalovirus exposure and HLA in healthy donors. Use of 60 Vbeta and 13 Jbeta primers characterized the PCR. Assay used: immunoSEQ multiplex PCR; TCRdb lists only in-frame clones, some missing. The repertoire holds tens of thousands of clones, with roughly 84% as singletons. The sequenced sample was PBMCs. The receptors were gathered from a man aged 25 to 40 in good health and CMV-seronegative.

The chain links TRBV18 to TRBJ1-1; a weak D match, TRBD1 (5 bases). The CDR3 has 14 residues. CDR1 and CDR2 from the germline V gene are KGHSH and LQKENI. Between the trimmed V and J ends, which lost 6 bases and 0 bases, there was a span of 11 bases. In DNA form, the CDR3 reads TGTGCCAGCTCGGAGACAGACATGAACACTGAAGCTTTCTTT. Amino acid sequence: CASSETDMNTEAFF. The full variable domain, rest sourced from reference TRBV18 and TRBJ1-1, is NAGVMQNPRHLVRRRGQEARLRCSPMKGHSHVYWYRQLPEEGLKFMVYLQKENIIDESGMPKERFSAEFPKEGPSILRIQQVVRGDSAAYFCASSETDMNTEAFFGQGTRLTVV.

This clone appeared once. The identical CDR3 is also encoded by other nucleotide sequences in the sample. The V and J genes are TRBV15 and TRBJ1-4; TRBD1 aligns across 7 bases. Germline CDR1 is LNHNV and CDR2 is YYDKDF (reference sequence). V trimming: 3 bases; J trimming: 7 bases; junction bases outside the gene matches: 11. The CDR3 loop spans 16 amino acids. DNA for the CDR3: TGTGCCACCAGCAGGGGGGCGACAGGGCGAGGTGAAAAACTGTTTTTT. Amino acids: CATSRGATGRGEKLFF.

This CDR3 reads CASSRGQVIQETQYF. DNA of the CDR3: TGTGCCAGCAGCCGTGGACAAGTCATACAAGAGACCCAGTACTTC. This chain links TRBV7-8 with TRBJ2-5, with a weak D call TRBD1 (5 bases). Germline CDR1 is SGHVS and CDR2 is FQNEAQ. The CDR3 runs 15 residues. Trimming pared 5 bases from V and 2 bases from J, leaving 15 bases between.

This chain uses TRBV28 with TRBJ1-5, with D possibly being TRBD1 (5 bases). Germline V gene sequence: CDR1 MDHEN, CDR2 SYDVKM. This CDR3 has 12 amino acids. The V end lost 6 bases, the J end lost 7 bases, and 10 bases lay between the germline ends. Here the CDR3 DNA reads TGTGCCAGCAGAATCGGGGGGCAGCCCCAGCATTTT. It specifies CASRIGGQPQHF.

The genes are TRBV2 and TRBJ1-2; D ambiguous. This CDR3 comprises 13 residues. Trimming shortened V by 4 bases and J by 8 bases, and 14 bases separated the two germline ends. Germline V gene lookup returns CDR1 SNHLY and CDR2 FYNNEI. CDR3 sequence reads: CASSVVGEAGYTF. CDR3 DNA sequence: TGTGCCAGCAGTGTAGTCGGGGAGGCAGGCTACACCTTC.

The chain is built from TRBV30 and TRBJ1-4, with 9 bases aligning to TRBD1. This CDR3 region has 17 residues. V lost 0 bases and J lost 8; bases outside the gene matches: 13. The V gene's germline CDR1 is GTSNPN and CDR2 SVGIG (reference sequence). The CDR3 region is CAWSVDTPGQGFEKLFF. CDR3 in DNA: TGTGCCTGGAGTGTGGATACCCCGGGACAGGGTTTCGAAAAACTGTTTTTT.

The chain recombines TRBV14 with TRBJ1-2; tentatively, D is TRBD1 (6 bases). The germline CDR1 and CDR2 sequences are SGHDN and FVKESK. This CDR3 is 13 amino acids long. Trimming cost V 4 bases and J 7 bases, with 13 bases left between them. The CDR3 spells CASSPNRVGGYTF. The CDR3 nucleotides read TGTGCCAGCAGCCCCAACAGGGTTGGTGGCTACACCTTC.

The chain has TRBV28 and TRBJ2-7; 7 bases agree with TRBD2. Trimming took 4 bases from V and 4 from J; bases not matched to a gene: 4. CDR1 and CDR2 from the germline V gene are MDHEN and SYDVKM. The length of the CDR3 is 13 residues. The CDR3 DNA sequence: TGTGCCAGCAGTTCCTCGGGGGGATACGAGCAGTACTTC. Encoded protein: CASSSSGGYEQYF.

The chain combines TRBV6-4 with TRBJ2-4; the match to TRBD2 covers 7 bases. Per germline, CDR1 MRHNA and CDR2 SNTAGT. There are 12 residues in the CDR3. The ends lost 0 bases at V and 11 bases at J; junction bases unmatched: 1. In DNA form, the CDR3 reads TGTGCCAGCAGTGACTCGAGCGGGGTTCAGTACTTC. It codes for CASSDSSGVQYF.

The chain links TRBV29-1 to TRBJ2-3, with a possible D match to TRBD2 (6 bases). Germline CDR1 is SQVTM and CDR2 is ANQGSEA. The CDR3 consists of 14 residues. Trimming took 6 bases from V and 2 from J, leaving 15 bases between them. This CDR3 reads CSVETRGTTDTQYF. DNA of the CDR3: TGCAGCGTCGAGACTAGGGGAACCACAGATACGCAGTATTTT.

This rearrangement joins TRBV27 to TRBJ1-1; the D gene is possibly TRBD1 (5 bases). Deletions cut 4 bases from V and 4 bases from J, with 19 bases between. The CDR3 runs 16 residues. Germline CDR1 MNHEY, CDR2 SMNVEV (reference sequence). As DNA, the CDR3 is TGTGCCAGCAGTTCACCCGCCTCGGTGGGGGGCACTGAAGCTTTCTTT. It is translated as CASSSPASVGGTEAFF.

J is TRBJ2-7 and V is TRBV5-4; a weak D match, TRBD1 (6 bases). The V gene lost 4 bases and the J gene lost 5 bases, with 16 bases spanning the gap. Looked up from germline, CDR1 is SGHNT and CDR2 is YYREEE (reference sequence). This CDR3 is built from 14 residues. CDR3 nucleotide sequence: TGTGCCAGCAGCCGGGACATTGAACTCCACGAGCAGTACTTC. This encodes CASSRDIELHEQYF.

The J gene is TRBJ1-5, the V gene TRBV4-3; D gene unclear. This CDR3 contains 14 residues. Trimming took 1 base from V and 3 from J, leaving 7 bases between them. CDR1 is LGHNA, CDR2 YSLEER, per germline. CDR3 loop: CASSQGAVNQPQHF. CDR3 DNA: TGCGCCAGCAGCCAAGGGGCAGTCAATCAGCCCCAGCATTTT.

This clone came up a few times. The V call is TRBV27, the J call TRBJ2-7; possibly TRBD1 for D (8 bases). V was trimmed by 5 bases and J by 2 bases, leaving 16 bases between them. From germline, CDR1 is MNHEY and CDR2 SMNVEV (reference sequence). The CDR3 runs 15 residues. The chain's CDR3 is CASSKQGGTTYEQYF. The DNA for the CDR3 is TGTGCCAGCAGTAAACAGGGGGGGACTACCTACGAGCAGTACTTC.

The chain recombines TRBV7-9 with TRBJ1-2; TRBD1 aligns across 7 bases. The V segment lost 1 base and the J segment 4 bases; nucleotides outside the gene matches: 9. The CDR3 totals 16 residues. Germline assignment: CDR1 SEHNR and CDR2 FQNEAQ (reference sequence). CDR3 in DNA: TGTGCCAGCAGCTTAGGCACAGGGGATAGGGGCTATGGCTACACCTTC. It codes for CASSLGTGDRGYGYTF.

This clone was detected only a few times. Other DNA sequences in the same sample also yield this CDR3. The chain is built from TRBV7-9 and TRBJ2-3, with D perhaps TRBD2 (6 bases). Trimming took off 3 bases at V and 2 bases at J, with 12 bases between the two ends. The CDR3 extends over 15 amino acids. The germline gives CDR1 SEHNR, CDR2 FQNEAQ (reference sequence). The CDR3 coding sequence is TGTGCCAGCAGCTTCAGCGGAGGGCCCACAGATACGCAGTATTTT. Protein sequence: CASSFSGGPTDTQYF.

The CDR3 coding sequence is TGTGCCAGCAGTCCGAGGGACAGGGCGGGCCAGCCCCAGCATTTT. Amino acids: CASSPRDRAGQPQHF. The chain recombines TRBV27 with TRBJ1-5; TRBD1 agrees at 9 bases. Germline loops: CDR1 MNHEY, CDR2 SMNVEV (reference sequence). The CDR3 spans 15 residues. With V trimmed by 5 bases and J by 7 bases, 9 bases remained unmatched.

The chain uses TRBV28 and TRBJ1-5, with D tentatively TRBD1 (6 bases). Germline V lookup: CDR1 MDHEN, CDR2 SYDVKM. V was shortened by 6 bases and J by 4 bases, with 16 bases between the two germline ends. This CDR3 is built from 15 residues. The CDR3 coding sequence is TGTGCCAGCAGCTCCATCACAGGGTTAAATCAGCCCCAGCATTTT. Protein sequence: CASSSITGLNQPQHF. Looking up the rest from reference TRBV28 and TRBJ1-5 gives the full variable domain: DVKVTQSSRYLVKRTGEKVFLECVQDMDHENMFWYRQDPGLGLRLIYFSYDVKMKEKGDIPEGYSVSREKKERFSLILESASTNQTSMYLCASSSITGLNQPQHFGDGTRLSIL.

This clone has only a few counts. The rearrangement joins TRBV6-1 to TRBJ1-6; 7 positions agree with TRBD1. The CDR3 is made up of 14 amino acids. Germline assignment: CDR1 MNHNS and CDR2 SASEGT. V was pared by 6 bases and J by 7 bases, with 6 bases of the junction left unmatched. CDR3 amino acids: CASSRDSVNSPLHF. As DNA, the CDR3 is TGTGCCAGCAGCCGGGACAGCGTAAATTCACCCCTCCACTTT.

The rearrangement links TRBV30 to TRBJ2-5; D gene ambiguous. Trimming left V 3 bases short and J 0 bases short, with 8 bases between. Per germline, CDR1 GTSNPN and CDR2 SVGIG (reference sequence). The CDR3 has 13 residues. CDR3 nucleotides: TGTGCCTGGAGCGCGGCGAACCAAGAGACCCAGTACTTC. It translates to CAWSAANQETQYF.

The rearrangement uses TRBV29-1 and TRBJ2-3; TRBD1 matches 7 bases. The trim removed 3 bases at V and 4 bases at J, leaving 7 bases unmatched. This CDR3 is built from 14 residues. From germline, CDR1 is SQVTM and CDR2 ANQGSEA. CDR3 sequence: CSVEFSQGADTQYF. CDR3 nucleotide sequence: TGCAGCGTTGAGTTCTCCCAGGGGGCAGATACGCAGTATTTT.

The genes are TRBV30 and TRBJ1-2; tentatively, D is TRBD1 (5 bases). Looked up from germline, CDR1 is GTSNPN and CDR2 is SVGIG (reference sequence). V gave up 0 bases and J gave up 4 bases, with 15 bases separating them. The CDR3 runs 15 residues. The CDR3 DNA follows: TGTGCCTGGAGTGTAAGCCAGGGAAGGATCTATGGCTACACCTTC. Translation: CAWSVSQGRIYGYTF.

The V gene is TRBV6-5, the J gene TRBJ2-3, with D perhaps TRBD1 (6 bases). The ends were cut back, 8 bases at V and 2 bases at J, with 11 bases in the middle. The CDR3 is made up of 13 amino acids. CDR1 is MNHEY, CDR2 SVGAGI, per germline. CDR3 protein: CASRDKITDTQYF. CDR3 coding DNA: TGTGCCAGCCGGGACAAAATCACAGATACGCAGTATTTT.

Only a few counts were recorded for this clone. In nucleotides, the CDR3 is TGTGCCAGCAGTTTATCAGGGTCCCTTGACGAGCAGTACTTC. Translated: CASSLSGSLDEQYF. The rearrangement joins TRBV28 to TRBJ2-7; possible D gene TRBD1, 5 bases. Trimming left V 1 base short and J 5 bases short, with 12 bases between. This CDR3 has 14 amino acids. CDR1 MDHEN and CDR2 SYDVKM come from the germline V gene.

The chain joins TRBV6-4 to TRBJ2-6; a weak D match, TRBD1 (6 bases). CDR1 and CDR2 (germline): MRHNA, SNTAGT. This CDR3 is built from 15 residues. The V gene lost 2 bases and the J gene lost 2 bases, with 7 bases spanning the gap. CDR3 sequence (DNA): TGTGCCAGCAGTGACGGGGGCACTGGGGCCAACGTCCTGACTTTC. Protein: CASSDGGTGANVLTF.

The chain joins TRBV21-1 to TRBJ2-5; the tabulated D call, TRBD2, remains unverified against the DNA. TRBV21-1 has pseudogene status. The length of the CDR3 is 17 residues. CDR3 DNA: TGTGCCAGCAGGACGTCGACTAGCGGGGGGGCCGGAGAGACCCAGTACTTC. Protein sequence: CASRTSTSGGAGETQYF.